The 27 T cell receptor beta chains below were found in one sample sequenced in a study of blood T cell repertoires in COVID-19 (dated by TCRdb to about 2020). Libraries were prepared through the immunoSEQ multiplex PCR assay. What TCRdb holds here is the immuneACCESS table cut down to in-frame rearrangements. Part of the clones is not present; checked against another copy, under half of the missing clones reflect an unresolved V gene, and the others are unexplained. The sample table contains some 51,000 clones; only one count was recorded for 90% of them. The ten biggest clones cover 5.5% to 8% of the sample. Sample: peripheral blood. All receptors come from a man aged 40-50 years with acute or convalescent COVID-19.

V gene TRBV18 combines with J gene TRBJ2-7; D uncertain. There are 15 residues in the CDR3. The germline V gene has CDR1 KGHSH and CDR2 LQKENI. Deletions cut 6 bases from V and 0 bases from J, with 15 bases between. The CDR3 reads CASSITRDSSYEQYF. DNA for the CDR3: TGTGCCAGCTCCATCACTCGTGATAGCTCCTACGAGCAGTACTTC.

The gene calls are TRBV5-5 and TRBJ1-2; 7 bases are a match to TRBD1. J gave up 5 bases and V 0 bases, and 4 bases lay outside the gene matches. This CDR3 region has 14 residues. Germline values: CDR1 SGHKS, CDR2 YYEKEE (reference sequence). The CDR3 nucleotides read TGTGCCAGCAGCTTGGTAGGGGGCCTTTATGGCTACACCTTC. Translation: CASSLVGGLYGYTF.

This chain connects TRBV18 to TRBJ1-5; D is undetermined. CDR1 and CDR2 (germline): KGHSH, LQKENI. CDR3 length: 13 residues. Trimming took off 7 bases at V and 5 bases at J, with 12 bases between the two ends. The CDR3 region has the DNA TGTGCCAGCTTAGAGAGCCTCGATCAGCCCCAGCATTTT. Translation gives CASLESLDQPQHF.

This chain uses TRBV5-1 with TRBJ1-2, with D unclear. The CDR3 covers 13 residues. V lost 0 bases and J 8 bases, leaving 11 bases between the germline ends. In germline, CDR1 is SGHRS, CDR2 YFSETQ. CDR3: CASSLVVESGYTF. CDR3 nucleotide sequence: TGCGCCAGCAGCTTGGTGGTTGAGTCCGGCTACACCTTC.

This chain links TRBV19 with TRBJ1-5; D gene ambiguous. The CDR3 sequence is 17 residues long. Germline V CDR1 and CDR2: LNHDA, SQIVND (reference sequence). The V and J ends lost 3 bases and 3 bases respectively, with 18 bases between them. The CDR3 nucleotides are TGTGCCAGTAGTATCGGAGGGATAAAAAAGGACAATCAGCCCCAGCATTTT. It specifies CASSIGGIKKDNQPQHF.

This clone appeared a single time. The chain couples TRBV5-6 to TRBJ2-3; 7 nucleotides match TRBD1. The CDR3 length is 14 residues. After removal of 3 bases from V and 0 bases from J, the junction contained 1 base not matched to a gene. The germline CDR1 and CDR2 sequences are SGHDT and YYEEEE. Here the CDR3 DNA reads TGTGCCAGCAGCTCGACAGGGAGCACAGATACGCAGTATTTT. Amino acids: CASSSTGSTDTQYF.

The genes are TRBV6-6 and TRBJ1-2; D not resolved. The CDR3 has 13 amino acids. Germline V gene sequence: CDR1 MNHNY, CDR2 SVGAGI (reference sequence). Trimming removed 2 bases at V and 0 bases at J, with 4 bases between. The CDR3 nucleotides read TGTGCCAGCAGTTACCAATCTAACTATGGCTACACCTTC. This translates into CASSYQSNYGYTF.

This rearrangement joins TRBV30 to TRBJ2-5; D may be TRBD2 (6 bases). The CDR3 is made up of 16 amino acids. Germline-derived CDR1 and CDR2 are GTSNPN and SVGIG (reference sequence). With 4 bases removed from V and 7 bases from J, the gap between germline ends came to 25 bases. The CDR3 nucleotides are TGTGCCTGGACACGAGGTTTAGGAGGGACCTTGAGGACCCAGTACTTC. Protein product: CAWTRGLGGTLRTQYF.

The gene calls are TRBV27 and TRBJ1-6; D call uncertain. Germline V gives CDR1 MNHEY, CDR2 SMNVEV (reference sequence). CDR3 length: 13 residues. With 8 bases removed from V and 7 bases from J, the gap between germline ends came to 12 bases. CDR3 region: CASAAILNSPLHF. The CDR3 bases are TGTGCCAGCGCGGCCATACTCAATTCACCCCTCCACTTT.

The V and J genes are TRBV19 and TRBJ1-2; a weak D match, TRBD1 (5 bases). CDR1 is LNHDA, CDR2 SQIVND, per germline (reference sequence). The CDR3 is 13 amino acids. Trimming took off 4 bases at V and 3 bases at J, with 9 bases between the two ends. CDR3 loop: CASSRQYDYGYTF. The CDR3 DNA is TGTGCCAGTAGTAGACAGTATGACTATGGCTACACCTTC.

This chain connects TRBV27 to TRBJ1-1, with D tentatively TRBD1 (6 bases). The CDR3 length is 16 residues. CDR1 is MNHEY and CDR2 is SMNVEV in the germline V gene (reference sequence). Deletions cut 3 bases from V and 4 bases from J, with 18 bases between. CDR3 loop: CASSFGGALGGTEAFF. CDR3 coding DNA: TGTGCCAGCAGTTTCGGTGGGGCACTAGGGGGCACTGAAGCTTTCTTT.

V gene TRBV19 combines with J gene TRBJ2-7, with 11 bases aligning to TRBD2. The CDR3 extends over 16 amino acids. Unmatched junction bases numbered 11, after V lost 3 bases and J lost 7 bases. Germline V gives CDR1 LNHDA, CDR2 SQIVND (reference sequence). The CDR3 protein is CASSMVLAGGMREQYF. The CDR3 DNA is TGTGCCAGTAGTATGGTCCTAGCGGGAGGAATGCGGGAGCAGTACTTC.

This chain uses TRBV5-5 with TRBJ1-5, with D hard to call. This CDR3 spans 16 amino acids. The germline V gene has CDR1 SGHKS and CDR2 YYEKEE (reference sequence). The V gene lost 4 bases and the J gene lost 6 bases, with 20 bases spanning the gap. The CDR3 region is CASSPLSSEVGQPQHF. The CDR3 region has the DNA TGTGCCAGCAGCCCGCTATCTTCGGAGGTCGGTCAGCCCCAGCATTTT.

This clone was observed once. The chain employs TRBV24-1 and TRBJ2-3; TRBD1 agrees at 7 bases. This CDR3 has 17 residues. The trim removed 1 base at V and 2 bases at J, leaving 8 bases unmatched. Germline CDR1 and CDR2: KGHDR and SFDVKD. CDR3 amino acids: CATSDFSRDSNTDTQYF. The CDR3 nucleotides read TGTGCCACCAGTGATTTCTCCCGGGACAGCAACACAGATACGCAGTATTTT.

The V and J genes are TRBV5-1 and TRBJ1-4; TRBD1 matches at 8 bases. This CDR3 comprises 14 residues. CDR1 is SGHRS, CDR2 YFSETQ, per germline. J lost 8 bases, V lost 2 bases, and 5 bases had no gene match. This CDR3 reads CASSLVTGGEKLFF. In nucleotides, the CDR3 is TGCGCCAGCAGCTTAGTAACAGGGGGAGAAAAACTGTTTTTT.

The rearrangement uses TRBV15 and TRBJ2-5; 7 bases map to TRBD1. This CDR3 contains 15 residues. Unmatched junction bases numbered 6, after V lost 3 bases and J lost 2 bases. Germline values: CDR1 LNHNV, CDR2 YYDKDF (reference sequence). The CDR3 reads CATSSDGQVQETQYF. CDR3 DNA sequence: TGTGCCACCAGCAGTGATGGACAGGTTCAAGAGACCCAGTACTTC.

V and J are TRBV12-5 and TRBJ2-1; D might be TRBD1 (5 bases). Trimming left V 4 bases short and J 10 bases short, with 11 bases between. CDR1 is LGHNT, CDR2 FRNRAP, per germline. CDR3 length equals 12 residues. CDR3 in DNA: TGTGCTAGTGGTTCCCTCTACAGGGAGCAGTTCTTC. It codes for CASGSLYREQFF. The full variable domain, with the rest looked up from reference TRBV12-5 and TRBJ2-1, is DARVTQTPRHKVTEMGQEVTMRCQPILGHNTVFWYRQTMMQGLELLAYFRNRAPLDDSGMPKDRFSAEMPDATLATLKIQPSEPRDSAVYFCASGSLYREQFFGPGTRLTVL.

The CDR3 protein is CASTLNQGNYGYTF. CDR3 sequence (DNA): TGTGCCAGCACCCTTAACCAGGGGAACTATGGCTACACCTTC. The chain has TRBV7-2 and TRBJ1-2, with D perhaps TRBD1 (6 bases). Germline values: CDR1 SGHTA, CDR2 FQGNSA. Trimming took off 7 bases at V and 2 bases at J, with 14 bases between the two ends. CDR3 length: 14 amino acids.

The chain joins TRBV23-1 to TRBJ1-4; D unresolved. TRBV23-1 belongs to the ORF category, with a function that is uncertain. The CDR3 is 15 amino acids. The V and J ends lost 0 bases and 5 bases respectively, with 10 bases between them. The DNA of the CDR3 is TGCGCCAGCAGTCAATCCTGGGAGACGAATGAAAAACTGTTTTTT. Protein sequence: CASSQSWETNEKLFF.

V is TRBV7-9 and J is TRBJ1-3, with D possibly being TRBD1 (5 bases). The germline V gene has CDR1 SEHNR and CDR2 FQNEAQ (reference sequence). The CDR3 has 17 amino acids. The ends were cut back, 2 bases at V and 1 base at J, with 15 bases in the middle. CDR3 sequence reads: CASSLLTSGRSGNTIYF. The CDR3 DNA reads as TGTGCCAGCAGCTTATTAACTTCAGGGCGTTCTGGAAACACCATATATTTT.

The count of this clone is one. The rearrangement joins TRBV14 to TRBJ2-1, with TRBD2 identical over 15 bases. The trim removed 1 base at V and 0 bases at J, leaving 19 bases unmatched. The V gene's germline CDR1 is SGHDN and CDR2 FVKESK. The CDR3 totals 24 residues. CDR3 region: CASSQGRDGLAGGLRPSSYNEQFF. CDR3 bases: TGTGCCAGCAGCCAAGGCCGAGATGGACTAGCGGGAGGGTTACGACCTAGCTCCTACAATGAGCAGTTCTTC.

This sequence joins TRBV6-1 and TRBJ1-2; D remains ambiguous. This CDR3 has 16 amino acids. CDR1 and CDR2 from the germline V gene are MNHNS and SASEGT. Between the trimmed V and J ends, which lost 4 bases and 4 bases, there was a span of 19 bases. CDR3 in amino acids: CASSGTSSRRLYGYTF. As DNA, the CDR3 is TGTGCCAGCAGTGGGACCTCGTCCCGGAGGCTCTATGGCTACACCTTC.

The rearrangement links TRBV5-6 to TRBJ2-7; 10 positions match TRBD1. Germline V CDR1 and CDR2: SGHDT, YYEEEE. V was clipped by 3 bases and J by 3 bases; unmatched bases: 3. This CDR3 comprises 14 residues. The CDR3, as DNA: TGTGCCAGCAGCTGGCGGACAGGGGGCTACGAGCAGTACTTC. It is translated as CASSWRTGGYEQYF.

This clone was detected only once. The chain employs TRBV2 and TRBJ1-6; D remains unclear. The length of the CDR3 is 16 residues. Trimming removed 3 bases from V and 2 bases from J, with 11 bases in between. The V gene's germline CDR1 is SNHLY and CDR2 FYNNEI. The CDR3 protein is CASSDLRDAYNSPLHF. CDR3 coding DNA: TGTGCCAGCAGTGATCTGAGGGATGCCTATAATTCACCCCTCCACTTT.

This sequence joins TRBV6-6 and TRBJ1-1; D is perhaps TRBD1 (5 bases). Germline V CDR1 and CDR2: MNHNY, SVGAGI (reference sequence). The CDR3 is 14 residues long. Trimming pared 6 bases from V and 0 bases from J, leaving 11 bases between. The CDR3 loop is CASRDRGMNTEAFF. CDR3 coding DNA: TGTGCCAGCAGAGACAGAGGCATGAACACTGAAGCTTTCTTT.

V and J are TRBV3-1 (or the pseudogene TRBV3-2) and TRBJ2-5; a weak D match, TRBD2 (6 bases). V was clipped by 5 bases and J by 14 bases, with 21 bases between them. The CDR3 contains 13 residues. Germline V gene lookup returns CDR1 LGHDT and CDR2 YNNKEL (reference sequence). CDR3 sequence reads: CASSAEARDSSYF. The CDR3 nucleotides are TGTGCCAGCAGCGCAGAAGCCCGGGACTCATCTTACTTC.

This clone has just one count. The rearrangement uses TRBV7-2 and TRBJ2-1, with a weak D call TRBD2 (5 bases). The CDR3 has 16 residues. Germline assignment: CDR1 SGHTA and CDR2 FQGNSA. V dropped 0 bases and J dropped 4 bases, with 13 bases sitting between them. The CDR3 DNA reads TGTGCCAGCAGCTTAGCCACCGGAGGAGCTTACAATGAGCAGTTCTTC. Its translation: CASSLATGGAYNEQFF.